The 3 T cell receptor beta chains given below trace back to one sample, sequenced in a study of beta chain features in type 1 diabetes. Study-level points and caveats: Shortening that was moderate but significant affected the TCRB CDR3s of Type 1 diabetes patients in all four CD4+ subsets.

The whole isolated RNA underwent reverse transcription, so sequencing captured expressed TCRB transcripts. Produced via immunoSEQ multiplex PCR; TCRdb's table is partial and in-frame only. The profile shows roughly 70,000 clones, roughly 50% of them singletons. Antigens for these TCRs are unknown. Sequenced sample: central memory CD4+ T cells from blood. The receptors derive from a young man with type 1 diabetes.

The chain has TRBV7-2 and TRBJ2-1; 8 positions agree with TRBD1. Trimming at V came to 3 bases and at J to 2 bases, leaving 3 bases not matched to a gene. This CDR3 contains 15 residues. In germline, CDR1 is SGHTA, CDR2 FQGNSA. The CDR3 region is CASSFDRGPYNEQFF. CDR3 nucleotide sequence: TGTGCCAGCAGCTTCGACAGGGGCCCCTACAATGAGCAGTTCTTC.

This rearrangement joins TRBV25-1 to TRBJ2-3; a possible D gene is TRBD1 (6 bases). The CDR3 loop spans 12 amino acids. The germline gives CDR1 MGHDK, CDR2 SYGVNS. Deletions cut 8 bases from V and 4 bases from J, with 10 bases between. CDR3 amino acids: CASRGGSDTQYF. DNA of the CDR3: TGTGCCAGCCGTGGGGGCTCAGATACGCAGTATTTT.

The CDR3 DNA sequence: TGTGCCAGCAGTGTGGGGCAGGCGAATTCACCCCTCCACTTT. Its translation is CASSVGQANSPLHF. The rearrangement links TRBV6-1 to TRBJ1-6, with a possible D match to TRBD1 (5 bases). In germline, CDR1 is MNHNS, CDR2 SASEGT. The CDR3 is made up of 14 amino acids. The ends were cut back, 4 bases at V and 7 bases at J, with 11 bases in the middle.